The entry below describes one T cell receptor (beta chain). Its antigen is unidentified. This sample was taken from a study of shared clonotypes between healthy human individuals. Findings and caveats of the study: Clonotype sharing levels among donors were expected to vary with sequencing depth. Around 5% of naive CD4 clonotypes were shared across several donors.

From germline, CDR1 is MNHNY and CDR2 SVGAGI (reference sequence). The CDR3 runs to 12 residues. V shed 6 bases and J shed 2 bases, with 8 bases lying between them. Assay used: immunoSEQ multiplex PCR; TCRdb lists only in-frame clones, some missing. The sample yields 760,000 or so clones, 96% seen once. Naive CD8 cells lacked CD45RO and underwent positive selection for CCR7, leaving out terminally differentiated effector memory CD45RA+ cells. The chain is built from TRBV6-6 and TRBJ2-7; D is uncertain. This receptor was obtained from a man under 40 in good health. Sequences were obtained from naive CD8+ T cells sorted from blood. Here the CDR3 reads CASSSVAYEQYF. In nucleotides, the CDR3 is TGTGCCAGCAGCTCCGTTGCCTACGAGCAGTACTTC.